These T cell receptor beta chains were read from a single sample in a study of blood T cell repertoires in COVID-19. Generated by immunoSEQ multiplex PCR, the TCRdb table keeps only in-frame clones and is missing some. The sample lists 150,000 to 200,000 clones; roughly 83% were seen once. Material for sequencing was PBMCs or T cells enriched from blood (not recorded which). All receptors derive from a man between 65 and 85 years old who had been exposed to COVID-19. CDR3s include the opening cysteine and the closing phenylalanine or tryptophan. The D gene is left open where the match is weak. Clone size is given for some rows only: seen once, a few or many times, or a class if the clone is expanded.

TRBV19,16,-,-,TRBJ1-2,CASSRSTGRREDGYTF,TGTGCCAGTAGTCGCTCTACGGGGCGACGGGAGGATGGCTACACCTTC
TRBV4-1,15,-,TRBD1,TRBJ2-7,CASSRTDRDSYEQYF,TGCGCCAGCAGCCGCACCGACAGGGACTCCTACGAGCAGTACTTC
TRBV6-5,16,-,-,TRBJ1-6,CASSYSIQRDNSPLHF,TGTGCCAGCAGTTACTCGATCCAGCGAGATAATTCACCCCTCCACTTT
TRBV27,16,-,TRBD2,TRBJ2-7,CASGSMAGGSYHEQYF,TGTGCCAGCGGGTCTATGGCGGGAGGTTCGTACCACGAGCAGTACTTC
TRBV11-2,14,-,-,TRBJ1-1,CASSLKGGNTEAFF,TGTGCCAGCAGCTTAAAAGGGGGGAACACTGAAGCTTTCTTT
TRBV7-3,15,-,-,TRBJ1-1,CASSLIGGRGTEAFF,TGTGCCAGCAGCTTAATCGGGGGGCGAGGAACTGAAGCTTTCTTT
TRBV19,13,few,-,TRBJ2-7,CASSTIRGYEQYF,TGTGCCAGTAGTACTATAAGGGGATACGAGCAGTACTTC
TRBV7-2,18,-,TRBD2,TRBJ2-7,CASSPLGLAGGSSYERYF,TGTGCCAGCAGCCCGTTAGGACTAGCGGGGGGGAGCTCCTACGAGCGGTACTTC
TRBV27,14,-,-,TRBJ2-4,CASRPTGRKNIQYF,TGTGCCAGCAGACCGACAGGGAGGAAAAACATTCAGTACTTC
TRBV28,13,-,-,TRBJ1-2,CASSLGANYGYTF,TGTGCCAGCAGTTTAGGGGCAAACTATGGCTACACCTTC
TRBV4-1,16,-,TRBD1,TRBJ1-4,CASSQGPGQGQEKLFF,TGCGCCAGCAGCCAAGGCCCGGGACAGGGACAGGAAAAACTGTTTTTT
TRBV6-5,16,-,TRBD1,TRBJ2-3,CASSYGQGHSTDTQYF,TGTGCCAGCAGTTACGGACAGGGGCACTCTACAGATACGCAGTATTTT
TRBV18,17,-,TRBD2,TRBJ2-3,CASSPPGLASGGDTQYF,TGTGCCAGCTCACCACCGGGGTTGGCTAGCGGGGGTGATACGCAGTATTTT
TRBV7-2,16,-,TRBD1,TRBJ2-2,CASSQTGALGAGELFF,TGTGCCAGCAGCCAGACAGGGGCCCTAGGGGCCGGGGAGCTGTTTTTT
TRBV4-2,17,-,TRBD2,TRBJ2-7,CASSQERAGGLPYEQYF,TGTGCCAGCAGCCAAGAGCGAGCGGGGGGCCTTCCCTACGAGCAGTACTTC
TRBV19,15,-,-,TRBJ1-5,CASSLDRGANQPQHF,TGTGCCAGTAGCCTAGATCGCGGGGCTAATCAGCCCCAGCATTTT
TRBV11-3,12,-,-,TRBJ2-1,CASSLNSNEQFF,TGTGCCAGCAGCTTAAACTCGAATGAGCAGTTCTTC
TRBV11-2,14,-,TRBD2,TRBJ2-2,CASSFRGSHGELFF,TGTGCCAGCAGCTTCCGCGGGAGCCACGGGGAGCTGTTTTTT
TRBV5-4,15,-,TRBD2,TRBJ2-5,CASSPTSGVQETQYF,TGTGCCAGCAGCCCGACTAGCGGGGTTCAAGAGACCCAGTACTTC
TRBV7-2,12,-,-,TRBJ2-1,CASSRTANEQFF,TGTGCCAGCAGCAGGACAGCGAATGAGCAGTTCTTC
TRBV27,14,-,-,TRBJ1-5,CASSFQGWGQPQHF,TGTGCCAGCAGTTTTCAGGGGTGGGGTCAGCCCCAGCATTTT
TRBV19,18,few,-,TRBJ1-6,CASRKEGSYQTTNSPLHF,TGTGCCAGCCGGAAAGAAGGCTCCTACCAAACTACCAATTCACCCCTCCACTTT